The TCR beta chain under discussion was sequenced for a study of OX40 agonist ivuxolimab in advanced cancers. About the research overall: A history of anti-PD-1, anti-PD-L1 or anti-CTLA-4 therapy was acceptable, and more than 30% had some.

This clone was counted between two and nine times. Its cognate antigen is unknown. Study-wide findings and caveats: Clones of CD4+ and CD8+ blood T cells grew by week 6 at doses of 0.1 to 3.0 mg/kg.

Assay used: immunoSEQ multiplex PCR; TCRdb lists only in-frame clones, some missing. The table shows fewer than 100,000 clones, with approximately 88% occurring only once. V was trimmed by 4 bases and J by 8 bases, leaving 5 bases between them. Germline assignment: CDR1 DFQATT and CDR2 SNEGSKA (reference sequence). The CDR3 spans 9 residues. Any history of autoimmune disease or systemic immunosuppression disqualified patients. This chain links TRBV20-1 with TRBJ1-1; D unclear. Here the sequenced sample was CD4+ or CD8+ T cells sorted from blood, taken in a trial of the OX40 agonist ivuxolimab. The TCR comes from an adult with an advanced solid tumor such as melanoma, head and neck, liver or kidney cancer. CDR3 coding DNA: TGCAGTGCTACTTTAGAAGCTTTCTTT. Translating gives CSATLEAFF.